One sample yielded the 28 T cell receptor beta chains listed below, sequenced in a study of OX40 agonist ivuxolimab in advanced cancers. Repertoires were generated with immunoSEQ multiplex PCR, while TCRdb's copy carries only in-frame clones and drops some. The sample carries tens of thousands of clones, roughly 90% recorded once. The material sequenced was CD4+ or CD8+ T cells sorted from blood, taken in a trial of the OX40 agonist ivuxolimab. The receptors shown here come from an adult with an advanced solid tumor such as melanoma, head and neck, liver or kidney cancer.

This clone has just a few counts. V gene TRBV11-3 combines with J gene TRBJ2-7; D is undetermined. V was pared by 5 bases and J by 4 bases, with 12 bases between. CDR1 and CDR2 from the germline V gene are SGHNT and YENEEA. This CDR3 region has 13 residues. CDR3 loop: CASSRFRYYEQYF. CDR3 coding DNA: TGTGCCAGCAGCCGATTCCGATATTACGAGCAGTACTTC.

The DNA of the CDR3 is TGCGCCAGCAGCGGTTCTGACAGAAATGCCTACAATGAGCAGTTCTTC. Amino acids: CASSGSDRNAYNEQFF. V and J are TRBV4-1 and TRBJ2-1; TRBD1 is a possible D gene (5 bases). Germline CDR1 and CDR2: MGHRA and YSYEKL. The CDR3 is 16 residues long. V was cut by 5 bases and J by 2 bases, with 16 bases left in between.

CDR3 loop: CASSPPSRANPTNEKLFF. The CDR3 DNA reads as TGTGCCAGCTCACCACCGTCCCGAGCCAACCCAACTAATGAAAAACTGTTTTTT. The chain is built from TRBV18 and TRBJ1-4, with D unclear. The V end lost 0 bases, the J end lost 0 bases, and 14 bases lay between the germline ends. CDR1 is KGHSH, CDR2 LQKENI, per germline. This CDR3 region has 18 residues.

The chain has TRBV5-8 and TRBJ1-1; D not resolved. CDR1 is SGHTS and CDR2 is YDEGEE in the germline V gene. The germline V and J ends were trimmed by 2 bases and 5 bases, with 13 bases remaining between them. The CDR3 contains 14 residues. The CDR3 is CASSLESHTTEAFF. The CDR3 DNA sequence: TGTGCCAGCAGCTTAGAATCACACACGACTGAAGCTTTCTTT.

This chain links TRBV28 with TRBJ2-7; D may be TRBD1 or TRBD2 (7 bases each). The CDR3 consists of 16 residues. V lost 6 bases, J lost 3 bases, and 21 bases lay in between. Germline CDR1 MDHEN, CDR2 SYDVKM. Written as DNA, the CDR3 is TGTGCCAGCAGCCCAGGGGGGGCGGAACCACTCTACGAGCAGTACTTC. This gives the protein CASSPGGAEPLYEQYF.

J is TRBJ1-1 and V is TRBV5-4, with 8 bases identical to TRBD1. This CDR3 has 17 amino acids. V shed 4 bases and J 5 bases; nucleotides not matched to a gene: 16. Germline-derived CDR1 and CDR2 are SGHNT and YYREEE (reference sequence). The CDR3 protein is CASSPPIFGQGRTEAFF. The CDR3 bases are TGTGCCAGCAGCCCTCCCATTTTTGGACAGGGTAGGACTGAAGCTTTCTTT.

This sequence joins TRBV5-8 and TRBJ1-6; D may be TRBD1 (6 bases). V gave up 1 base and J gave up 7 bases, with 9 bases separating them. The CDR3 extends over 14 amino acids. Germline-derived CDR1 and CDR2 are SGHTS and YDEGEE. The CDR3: CASSLSRGNSPLHF. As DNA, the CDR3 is TGTGCCAGCAGCTTGTCCAGGGGCAATTCACCCCTCCACTTT.

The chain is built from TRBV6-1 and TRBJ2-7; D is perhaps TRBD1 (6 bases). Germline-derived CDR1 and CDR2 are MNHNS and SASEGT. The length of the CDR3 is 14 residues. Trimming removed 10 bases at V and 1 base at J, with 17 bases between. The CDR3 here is CATRATDRSYEQYF. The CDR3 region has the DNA TGTGCCACGCGGGCTACGGACAGATCCTACGAGCAGTACTTC.

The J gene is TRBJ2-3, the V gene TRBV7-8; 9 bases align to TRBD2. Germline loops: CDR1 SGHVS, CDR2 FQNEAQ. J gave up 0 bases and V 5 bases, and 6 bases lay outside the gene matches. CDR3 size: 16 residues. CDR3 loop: CASSLNGLASTDTQYF. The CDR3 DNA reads TGTGCCAGCAGCCTGAACGGACTAGCGAGCACAGATACGCAGTATTTT.

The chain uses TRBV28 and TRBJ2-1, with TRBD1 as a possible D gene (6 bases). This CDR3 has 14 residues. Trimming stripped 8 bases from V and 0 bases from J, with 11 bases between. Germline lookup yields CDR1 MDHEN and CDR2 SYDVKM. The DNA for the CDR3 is TGTGCCAGCTCGTGGGACACCTCCTACAATGAGCAGTTCTTC. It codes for CASSWDTSYNEQFF.

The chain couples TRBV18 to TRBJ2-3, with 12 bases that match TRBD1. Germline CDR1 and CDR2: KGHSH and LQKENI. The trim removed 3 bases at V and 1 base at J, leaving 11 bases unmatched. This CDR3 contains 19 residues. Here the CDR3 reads CASSPGQGAIGGGTDTQYF. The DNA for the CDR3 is TGTGCCAGCTCACCGGGACAGGGGGCGATTGGTGGGGGCACAGATACGCAGTATTTT.

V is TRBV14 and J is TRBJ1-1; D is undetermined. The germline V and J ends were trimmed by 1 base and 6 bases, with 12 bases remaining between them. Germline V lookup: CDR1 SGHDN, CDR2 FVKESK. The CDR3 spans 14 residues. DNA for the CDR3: TGTGCCAGCAGCCAAGGAGCGCGGGCTCCTGAAGCTTTCTTT. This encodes CASSQGARAPEAFF.

The chain's CDR3 is CASRTRYEQYF. The CDR3 nucleotides are TGTGCCAGCAGAACGCGCTACGAGCAGTACTTC. This chain connects TRBV27 to TRBJ2-7, with unresolved D. The ends were cut back, 6 bases at V and 3 bases at J, with 6 bases in the middle. CDR1 and CDR2 (germline): MNHEY, SMNVEV (reference sequence). The CDR3 is made up of 11 amino acids.

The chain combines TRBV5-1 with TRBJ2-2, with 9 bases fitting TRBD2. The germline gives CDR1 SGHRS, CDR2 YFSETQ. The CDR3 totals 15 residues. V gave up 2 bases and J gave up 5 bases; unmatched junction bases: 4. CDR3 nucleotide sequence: TGCGCCAGCAGCTTCATAGCGGGAGAAACCGGGGAGCTGTTTTTT. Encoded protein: CASSFIAGETGELFF.

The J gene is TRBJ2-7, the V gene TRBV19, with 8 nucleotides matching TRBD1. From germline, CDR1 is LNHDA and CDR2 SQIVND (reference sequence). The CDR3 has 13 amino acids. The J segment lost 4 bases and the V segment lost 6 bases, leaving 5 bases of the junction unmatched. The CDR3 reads CASSRTGLYEQYF. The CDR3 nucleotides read TGTGCCAGTAGCCGGACAGGGCTTTACGAGCAGTACTTC.

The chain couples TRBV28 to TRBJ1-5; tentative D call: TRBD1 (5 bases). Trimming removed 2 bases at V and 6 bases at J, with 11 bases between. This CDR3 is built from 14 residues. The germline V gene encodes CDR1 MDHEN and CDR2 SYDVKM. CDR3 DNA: TGTGCCAGCAGTTTAGCCGTGGGGCGTCAGCCCCAGCATTTT. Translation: CASSLAVGRQPQHF.

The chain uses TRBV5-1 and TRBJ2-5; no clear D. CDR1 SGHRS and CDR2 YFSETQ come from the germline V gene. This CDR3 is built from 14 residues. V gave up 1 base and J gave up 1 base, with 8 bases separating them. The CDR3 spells CASSLSAVQETQYF. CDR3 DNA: TGCGCCAGCAGCTTGTCGGCGGTCCAAGAGACCCAGTACTTC.

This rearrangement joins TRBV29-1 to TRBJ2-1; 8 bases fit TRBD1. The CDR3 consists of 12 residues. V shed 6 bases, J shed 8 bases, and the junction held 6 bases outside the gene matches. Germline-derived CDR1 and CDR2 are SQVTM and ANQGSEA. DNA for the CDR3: TGCAGCGTGGTCAGGGGGCCGGATGAGCAGTTCTTC. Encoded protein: CSVVRGPDEQFF.

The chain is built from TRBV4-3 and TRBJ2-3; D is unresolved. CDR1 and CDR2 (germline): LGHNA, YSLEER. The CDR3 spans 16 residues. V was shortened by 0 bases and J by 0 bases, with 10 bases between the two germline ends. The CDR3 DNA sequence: TGCGCCAGCAGCCAAGATGCGCCTGGGAGCACAGATACGCAGTATTTT. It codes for CASSQDAPGSTDTQYF.

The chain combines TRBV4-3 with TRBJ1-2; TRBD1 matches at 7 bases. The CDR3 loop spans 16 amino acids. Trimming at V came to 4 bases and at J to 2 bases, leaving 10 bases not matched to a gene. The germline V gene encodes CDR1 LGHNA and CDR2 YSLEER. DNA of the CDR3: TGCGCCAGCAGCCTTTACAACAGGGGCGTCAACTATGGCTACACCTTC. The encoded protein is CASSLYNRGVNYGYTF.

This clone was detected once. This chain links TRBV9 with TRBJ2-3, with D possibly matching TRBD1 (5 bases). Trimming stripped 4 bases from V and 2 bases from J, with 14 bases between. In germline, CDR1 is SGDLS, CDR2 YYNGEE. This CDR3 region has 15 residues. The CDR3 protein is CASSRRAGPTDTQYF. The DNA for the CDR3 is TGTGCCAGCAGCCGGCGTGCAGGGCCCACAGATACGCAGTATTTT. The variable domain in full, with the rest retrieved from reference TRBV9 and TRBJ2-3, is DSGVTQTPKHLITATGQRVTLRCSPRSGDLSVYWYQQSLDQGLQFLIQYYNGEERAKGNILERFSAQQFPDLHSELNLSSLELGDSALYFCASSRRAGPTDTQYFGPGTRLTVL.

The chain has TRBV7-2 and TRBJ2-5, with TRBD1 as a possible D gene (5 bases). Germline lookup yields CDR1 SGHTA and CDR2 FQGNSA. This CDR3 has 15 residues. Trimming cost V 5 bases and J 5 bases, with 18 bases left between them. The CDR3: CASSLQTREEETQYF. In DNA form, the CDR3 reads TGTGCCAGCAGCCTCCAGACCAGGGAAGAGGAGACCCAGTACTTC.

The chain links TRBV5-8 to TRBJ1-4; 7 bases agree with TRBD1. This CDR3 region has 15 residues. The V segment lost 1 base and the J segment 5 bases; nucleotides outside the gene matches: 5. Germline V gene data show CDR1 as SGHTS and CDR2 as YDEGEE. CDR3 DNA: TGTGCCAGCAGCTTGACAGGGGCGAGAAATGAAAAACTGTTTTTT. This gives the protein CASSLTGARNEKLFF.

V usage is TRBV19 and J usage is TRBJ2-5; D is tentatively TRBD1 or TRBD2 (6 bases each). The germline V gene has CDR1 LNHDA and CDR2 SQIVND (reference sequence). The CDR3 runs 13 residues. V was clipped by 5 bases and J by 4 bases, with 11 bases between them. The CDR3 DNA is TGTGCCAGTAGTGCTAGGGGGGTAGAGACCCAGTACTTC. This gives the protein CASSARGVETQYF.

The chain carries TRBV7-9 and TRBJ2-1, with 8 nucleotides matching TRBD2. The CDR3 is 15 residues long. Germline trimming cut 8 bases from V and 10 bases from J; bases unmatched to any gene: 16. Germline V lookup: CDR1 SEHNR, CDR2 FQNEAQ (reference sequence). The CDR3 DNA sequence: TGTGCCAGCTTCCCCTCTAGCGGGCGTATCTTGGAGCAGTTCTTC. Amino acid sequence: CASFPSSGRILEQFF.

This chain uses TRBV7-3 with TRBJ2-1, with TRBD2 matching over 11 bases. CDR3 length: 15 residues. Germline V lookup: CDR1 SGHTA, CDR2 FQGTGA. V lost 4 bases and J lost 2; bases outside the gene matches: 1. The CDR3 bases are TGTGCCAGCAGCTCGACTAGCGGGACCTACAATGAGCAGTTCTTC. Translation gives CASSSTSGTYNEQFF. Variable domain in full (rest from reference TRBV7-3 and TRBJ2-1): GAGVSQTPSNKVTEKGKYVELRCDPISGHTALYWYRQSLGQGPEFLIYFQGTGAADDSGLPNDRFFAVRPEGSVSTLKIQRTERGDSAVYLCASSSTSGTYNEQFFGPGTRLTVL.

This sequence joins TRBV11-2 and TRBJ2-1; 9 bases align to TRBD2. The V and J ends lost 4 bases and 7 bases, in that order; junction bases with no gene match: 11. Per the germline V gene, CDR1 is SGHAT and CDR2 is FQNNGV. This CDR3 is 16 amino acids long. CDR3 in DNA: TGTGCCAGCAGCTCCGAGGGTAGCGGGAGAGGTAATGAGCAGTTCTTC. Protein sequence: CASSSEGSGRGNEQFF.

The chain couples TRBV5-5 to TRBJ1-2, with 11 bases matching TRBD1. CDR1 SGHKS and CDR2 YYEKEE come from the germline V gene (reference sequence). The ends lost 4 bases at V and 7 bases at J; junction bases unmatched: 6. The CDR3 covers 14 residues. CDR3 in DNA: TGTGCCAGCAGCATGGGACAGGGGGTTTTTGGCTACACCTTC. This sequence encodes CASSMGQGVFGYTF. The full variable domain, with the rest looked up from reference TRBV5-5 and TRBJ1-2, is DAGVTQSPTHLIKTRGQQVTLRCSPISGHKSVSWYQQVLGQGPQFIFQYYEKEERGRGNFPDRFSARQFPNYSSELNVNALLLGDSALYLCASSMGQGVFGYTFGSGTRLTVV.